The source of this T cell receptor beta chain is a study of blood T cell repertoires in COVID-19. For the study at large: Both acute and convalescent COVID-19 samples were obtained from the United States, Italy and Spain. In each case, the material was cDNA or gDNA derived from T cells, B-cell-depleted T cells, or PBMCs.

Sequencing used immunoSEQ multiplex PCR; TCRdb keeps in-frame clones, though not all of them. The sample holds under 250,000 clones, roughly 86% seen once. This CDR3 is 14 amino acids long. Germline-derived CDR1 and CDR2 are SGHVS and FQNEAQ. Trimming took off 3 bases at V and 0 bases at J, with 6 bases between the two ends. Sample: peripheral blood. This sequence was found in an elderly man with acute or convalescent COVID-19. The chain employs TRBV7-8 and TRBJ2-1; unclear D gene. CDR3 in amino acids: CASSFYTSYNEQFF. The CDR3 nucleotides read TGTGCCAGCAGCTTTTACACCTCCTACAATGAGCAGTTCTTC. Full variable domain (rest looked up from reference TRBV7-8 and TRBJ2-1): GAGVSQSPRYKVAKRGQDVALRCDPISGHVSLFWYQQALGQGPEFLTYFQNEAQLDKSGLPSDRFFAERPEGSVSTLKIQRTQQEDSAVYLCASSFYTSYNEQFFGPGTRLTVL.